Presented here are 3 T cell receptor beta chains from one specimen sequenced in a study of shared clonotypes between healthy human individuals. Produced via immunoSEQ multiplex PCR; TCRdb's table is partial and in-frame only. The table shows some 2,000,000 clones, with roughly 95% occurring only once. Material: naive CD4+ T cells sorted from blood. Indicated subset: CD45RA+ positively selected. Source of these receptors: a man between 18 and 35 years old in good health.

This chain links TRBV5-1 with TRBJ2-5, with 8 nucleotides matching TRBD2. Per the germline V gene, CDR1 is SGHRS and CDR2 is YFSETQ. The V gene end was trimmed by 9 bases and the J gene end by 4 bases; junction bases not matched to a gene: 11. This CDR3 contains 14 residues. In nucleotides, the CDR3 is TGCGCCACCTCCCCGGGGGGGCCGGGAGAGACCCAGTACTTC. This codes for CATSPGGPGETQYF.

This clone appeared a single time. The sample has other DNA sequences that encode this CDR3 too. This chain joins TRBV5-1 and TRBJ1-1; TRBD1 matches 8 bases. The CDR3 covers 14 residues. Trimming cost V 4 bases and J 4 bases; bases outside gene matches: 6. Germline V gene lookup returns CDR1 SGHRS and CDR2 YFSETQ. CDR3 loop: CASSPGQGGTEAFF. In DNA, the CDR3 is TGCGCCAGCAGCCCCGGACAGGGTGGCACTGAAGCTTTCTTT.

The sample holds one count of this clone. The identical CDR3 is also encoded by other nucleotide sequences in the sample. CDR3 loop: CASSVEGVNTEAFF. The CDR3 nucleotides are TGTGCCAGCAGTGTAGAGGGAGTGAACACTGAAGCTTTCTTT. The chain employs TRBV2 and TRBJ1-1; D is uncertain. CDR1 is SNHLY, CDR2 FYNNEI, per germline. CDR3 length equals 14 residues. Trimming took off 4 bases at V and 0 bases at J, with 9 bases between the two ends.